These 10 T cell receptor beta chains originate from one sample sequenced in a study of T cells in localized non-small cell lung cancer. Sequenced by immunoSEQ multiplex PCR; TCRdb stores in-frame clones only, minus some. The sample has about 52,000 clones, around 86% seen once. Sequenced material: PBMCs, taken before any cancer treatment. The receptors come from a female donor with stage II lung adenocarcinoma.

The CDR3 here is CASSLAATYEQYF. In DNA, the CDR3 is TGTGCCAGCAGCTTGGCGGCCACCTACGAGCAGTACTTC. V is TRBV5-6 and J is TRBJ2-7; D is ambiguous. Trimming stripped 0 bases from V and 2 bases from J, with 6 bases between. Germline CDR1 is SGHDT and CDR2 is YYEEEE. There are 13 residues in the CDR3.

Only one count was recorded for this clone. V gene TRBV19 combines with J gene TRBJ2-1; D is ambiguous. Germline values: CDR1 LNHDA, CDR2 SQIVND (reference sequence). This CDR3 spans 11 amino acids. Trimming cost V 3 bases and J 9 bases, with 6 bases left between them. CDR3 in amino acids: CASSITTEQFF. CDR3 DNA sequence: TGTGCCAGTAGTATTACGACTGAGCAGTTCTTC.

The chain has TRBV5-6 and TRBJ1-2, with D perhaps matching TRBD1 (6 bases). The ends were cut back, 0 bases at V and 6 bases at J, with 9 bases in the middle. The CDR3 totals 13 residues. The germline V gene has CDR1 SGHDT and CDR2 YYEEEE. Written as DNA, the CDR3 is TGTGCCAGCAGCTTGGACAGGGAACATGGCTACACCTTC. It yields the protein CASSLDREHGYTF.

The chain couples TRBV6-5 to TRBJ1-4, with 7 bases that match TRBD1. The V segment lost 5 bases and the J segment 5 bases; nucleotides outside the gene matches: 5. The germline CDR1 and CDR2 sequences are MNHEY and SVGAGI. The CDR3 length is 14 residues. The CDR3 DNA sequence: TGTGCCAGCAGTACGCGGGACAGCAATGAAAAACTGTTTTTT. Encoded protein: CASSTRDSNEKLFF.

This clone was counted a few times. The rearrangement joins TRBV27 to TRBJ2-5; unclear D gene. Germline loops: CDR1 MNHEY, CDR2 SMNVEV (reference sequence). The ends were cut back, 2 bases at V and 5 bases at J, with 9 bases in the middle. The CDR3 consists of 13 residues. The CDR3 DNA is TGTGCCAGCAGTTTAGCGGCCACGGAGACCCAGTACTTC. Its protein is CASSLAATETQYF.

The V gene is TRBV18, the J gene TRBJ1-2; D remains ambiguous. The CDR3 totals 14 residues. V dropped 0 bases and J dropped 0 bases, with 5 bases sitting between them. The germline gives CDR1 KGHSH, CDR2 LQKENI. CDR3 nucleotides: TGTGCCAGCTCACCACCTGGTGCTAACTATGGCTACACCTTC. It specifies CASSPPGANYGYTF. The whole variable domain, remainder taken from reference TRBV18 and TRBJ1-2, is NAGVMQNPRHLVRRRGQEARLRCSPMKGHSHVYWYRQLPEEGLKFMVYLQKENIIDESGMPKERFSAEFPKEGPSILRIQQVVRGDSAAYFCASSPPGANYGYTFGSGTRLTVV.

This clone was seen a single time. This chain links TRBV19 with TRBJ1-1; maybe TRBD1 (6 bases). The CDR3 has 16 residues. Germline CDR1 is LNHDA and CDR2 is SQIVND (reference sequence). The V end was cut by 0 bases, the J end by 4 bases, with 15 bases between. The DNA for the CDR3 is TGTGCCAGTAGTATAGACCTGGGGGCGCGGGCCACTGAAGCTTTCTTT. The encoded protein is CASSIDLGARATEAFF.

J is TRBJ1-2 and V is TRBV14; D is possibly TRBD1 (5 bases). Germline V CDR1 and CDR2: SGHDN, FVKESK. This CDR3 has 12 amino acids. Trimming cost V 8 bases and J 6 bases, with 13 bases left between them. This CDR3 is CASSRGRNGYTF. The CDR3 DNA sequence: TGTGCCAGCTCACGGGGGAGGAATGGCTACACCTTC.

This clone was seen only a few times. V usage is TRBV15 and J usage is TRBJ1-1; unclear D gene. Trimming shortened V by 2 bases and J by 2 bases, and 12 bases separated the two germline ends. The CDR3 has 15 amino acids. Germline loops: CDR1 LNHNV, CDR2 YYDKDF (reference sequence). CDR3 sequence: CATSRPIGANTEAFF. CDR3 nucleotides: TGTGCCACCAGCAGACCCATAGGAGCAAACACTGAAGCTTTCTTT.

The chain links TRBV13 to TRBJ1-2; D ambiguous. V was trimmed by 0 bases and J by 2 bases, leaving 7 bases between them. Germline assignment: CDR1 PRHDT and CDR2 FYEKMQ (reference sequence). This CDR3 has 14 residues. The CDR3: CASSLGPDNYGYTF. As DNA, the CDR3 is TGTGCCAGCAGCTTAGGACCGGACAACTATGGCTACACCTTC.